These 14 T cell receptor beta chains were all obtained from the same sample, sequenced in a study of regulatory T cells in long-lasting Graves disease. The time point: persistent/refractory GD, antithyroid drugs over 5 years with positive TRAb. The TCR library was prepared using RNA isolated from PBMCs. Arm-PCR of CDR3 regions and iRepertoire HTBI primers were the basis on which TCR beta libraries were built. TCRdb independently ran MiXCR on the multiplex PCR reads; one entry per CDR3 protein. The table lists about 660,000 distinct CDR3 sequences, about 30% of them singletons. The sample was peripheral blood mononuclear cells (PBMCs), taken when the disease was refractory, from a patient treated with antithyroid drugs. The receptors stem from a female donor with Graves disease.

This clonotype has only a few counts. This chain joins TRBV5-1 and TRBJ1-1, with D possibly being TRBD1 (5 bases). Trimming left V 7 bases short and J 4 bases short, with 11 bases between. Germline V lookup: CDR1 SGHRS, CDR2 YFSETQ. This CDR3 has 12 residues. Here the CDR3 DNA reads TGCGCCAGCGGGGGTGTGAGCACTGAAGCTTTCTTT. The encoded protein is CASGGVSTEAFF.

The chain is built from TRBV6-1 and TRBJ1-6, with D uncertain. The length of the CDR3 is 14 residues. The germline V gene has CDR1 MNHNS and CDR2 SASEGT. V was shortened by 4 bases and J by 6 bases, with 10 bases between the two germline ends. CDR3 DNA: TGTGCCAGCAGTGTGGAGGGAGGTAATTCACCCCTCCACTTT. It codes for CASSVEGGNSPLHF.

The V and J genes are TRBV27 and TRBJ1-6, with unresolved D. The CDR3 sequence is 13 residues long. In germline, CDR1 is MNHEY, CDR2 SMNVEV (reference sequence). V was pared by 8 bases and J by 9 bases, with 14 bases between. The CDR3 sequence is CASRQGGSSPLHF. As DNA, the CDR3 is TGTGCCAGCCGACAAGGTGGAAGTTCACCCCTCCACTTT.

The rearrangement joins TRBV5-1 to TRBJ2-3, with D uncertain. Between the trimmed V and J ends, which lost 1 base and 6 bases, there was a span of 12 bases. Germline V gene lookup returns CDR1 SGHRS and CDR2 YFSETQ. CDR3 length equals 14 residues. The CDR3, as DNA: TGCGCCAGCAGCTTGTCGCAGTTGATGGATACGCAGTATTTT. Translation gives CASSLSQLMDTQYF.

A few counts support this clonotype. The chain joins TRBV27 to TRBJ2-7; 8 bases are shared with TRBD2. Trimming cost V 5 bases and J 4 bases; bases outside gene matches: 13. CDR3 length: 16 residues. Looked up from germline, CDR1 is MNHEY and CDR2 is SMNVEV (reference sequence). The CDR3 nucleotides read TGTGCCAGCAGTCCGCAGGGAACTAGCGGTCAATACGAGCAGTACTTC. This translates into CASSPQGTSGQYEQYF.

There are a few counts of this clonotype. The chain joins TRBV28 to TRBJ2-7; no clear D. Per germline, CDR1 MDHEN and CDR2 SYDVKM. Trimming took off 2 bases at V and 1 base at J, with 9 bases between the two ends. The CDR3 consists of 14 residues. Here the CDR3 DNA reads TGTGCCAGCAGTTTAGAAAGACTGTCCTACGAGCAGTACTTC. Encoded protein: CASSLERLSYEQYF.

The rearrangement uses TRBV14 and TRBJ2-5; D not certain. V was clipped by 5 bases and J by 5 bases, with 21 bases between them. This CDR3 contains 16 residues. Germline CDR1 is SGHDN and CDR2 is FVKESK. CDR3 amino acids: CASSARIAALGETQYF. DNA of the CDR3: TGTGCCAGCAGCGCGAGGATTGCCGCCTTGGGGGAGACCCAGTACTTC.

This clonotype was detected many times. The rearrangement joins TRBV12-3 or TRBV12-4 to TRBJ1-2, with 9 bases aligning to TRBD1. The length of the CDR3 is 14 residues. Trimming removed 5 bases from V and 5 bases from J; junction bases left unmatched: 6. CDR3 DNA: TGTGCCAGCAGTCTTACCGGGACAGGGTATGGCTACACCTTC. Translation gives CASSLTGTGYGYTF.

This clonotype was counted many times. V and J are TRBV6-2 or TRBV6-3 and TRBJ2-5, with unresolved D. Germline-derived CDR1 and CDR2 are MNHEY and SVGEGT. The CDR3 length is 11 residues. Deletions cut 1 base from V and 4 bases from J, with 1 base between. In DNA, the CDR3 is TGTGCCAGCAGTTACTTAGAGACCCAGTACTTC. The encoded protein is CASSYLETQYF.

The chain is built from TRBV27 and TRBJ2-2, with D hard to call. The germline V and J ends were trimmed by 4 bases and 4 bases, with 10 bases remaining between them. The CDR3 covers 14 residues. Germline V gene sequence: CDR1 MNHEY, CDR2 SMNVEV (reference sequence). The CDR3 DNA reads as TGTGCCAGCAGTTCTGGGGAACCCACCGGGGAGCTGTTTTTT. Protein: CASSSGEPTGELFF.

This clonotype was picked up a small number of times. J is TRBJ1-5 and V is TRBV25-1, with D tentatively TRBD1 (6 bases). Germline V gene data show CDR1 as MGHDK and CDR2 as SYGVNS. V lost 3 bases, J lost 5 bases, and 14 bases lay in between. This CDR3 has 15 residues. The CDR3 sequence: CASSDRKGDDQPQHF. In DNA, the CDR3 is TGTGCCAGCAGTGATCGGAAGGGGGACGATCAGCCCCAGCATTTT. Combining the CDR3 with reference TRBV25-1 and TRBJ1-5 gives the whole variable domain EADIYQTPRYLVIGTGKKITLECSQTMGHDKMYWYQQDPGMELHLIHYSYGVNSTEKGDLSSESTVSRIRTEHFPLTLESARPSHTSQYLCASSDRKGDDQPQHFGDGTRLSIL.

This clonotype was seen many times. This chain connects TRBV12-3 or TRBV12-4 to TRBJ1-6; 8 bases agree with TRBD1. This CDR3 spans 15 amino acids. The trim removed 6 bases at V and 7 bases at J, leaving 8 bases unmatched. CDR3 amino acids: CASRSTGEANSPLHF. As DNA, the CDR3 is TGTGCCAGCAGGTCGACAGGGGAAGCGAATTCACCCCTCCACTTT.

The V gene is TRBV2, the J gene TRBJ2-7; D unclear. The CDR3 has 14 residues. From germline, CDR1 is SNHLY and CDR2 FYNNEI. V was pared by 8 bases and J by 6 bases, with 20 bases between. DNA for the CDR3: TGTGCCAGCTCCCCCTACACAACTCCAGGCGAGCAGTACTTC. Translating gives CASSPYTTPGEQYF.

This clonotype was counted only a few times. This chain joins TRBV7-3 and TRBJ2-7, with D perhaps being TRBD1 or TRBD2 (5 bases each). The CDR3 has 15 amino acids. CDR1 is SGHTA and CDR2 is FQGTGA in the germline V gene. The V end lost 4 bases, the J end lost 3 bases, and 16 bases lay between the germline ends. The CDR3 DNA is TGTGCCAGCAGCTCCCGAGGGGCCTGCAGCTACGAGCAGTACTTC. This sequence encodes CASSSRGACSYEQYF.